A selection of T cell receptor beta chains follows, all from one sample in a study of identical twins. Via MiXCR, TCRdb re-called the 5' RACE reads, giving one row per CDR3 protein. The data hold 200,000 to 300,000 distinct CDR3 sequences, with approximately 10% observed a single time. The sample was memory T cells sorted from blood. All receptors derive from a man over 45 in good health. Both conserved end residues are part of each CDR3. The D gene is left open where the match is weak. The size field is filled for only some rows; it gives once, few, many or a size class.

CDR3: CASSRRPADRMNTEAFF
DNA: TGTGCCAGCAGCCGTCGCCCGGCAGATAGAATGAACACTGAAGCTTTCTTT
V: TRBV12-3/TRBV12-4
D: NA
J: TRBJ1-1
size: many

CDR3: CASKNPGTGAFF
DNA: TGTGCCAGTAAAAACCCCGGGACAGGGGCTTTCTTT
V: TRBV25-1
D: TRBD1
J: TRBJ1-1
size: many

CDR3: CASSLVPTVSSNEQYF
DNA: TGCGCCAGCAGCTTGGTACCGACCGTGTCCTCCAACGAGCAGTACTTC
V: TRBV5-1
D: NA
J: TRBJ2-7
size: many

CDR3: CASSKELRLAGGNEQFF
DNA: TGTGCCAGCAGCAAAGAGTTACGACTAGCGGGGGGAAATGAGCAGTTCTTC
V: TRBV4-2
D: TRBD2
J: TRBJ2-1
size: NA

CDR3: CASSLVGTATNEKLFF
DNA: TGTGCCAGCAGTTTAGTGGGGACAGCGACTAATGAAAAACTGTTTTTT
V: TRBV28
D: TRBD1
J: TRBJ1-4
size: many

CDR3: CAIREVAGTTDTQYF
DNA: TGTGCCATCAGGGAGGTAGCGGGAACGACAGATACGCAGTATTTT
V: TRBV10-3
D: TRBD2
J: TRBJ2-3
size: many

CDR3: CASSEGGLASEQYF
DNA: TGTGCCAGCAGTGAGGGCGGCCTAGCCTCCGAGCAGTACTTC
V: TRBV6-1
D: NA
J: TRBJ2-7
size: NA

CDR3: CSVGAGTGNGYTF
DNA: TGCAGCGTTGGTGCCGGGACAGGGAATGGCTACACCTTC
V: TRBV29-1
D: TRBD1
J: TRBJ1-2
size: few

CDR3: CASSPTGAEGTEAFF
DNA: TGCGCCAGCAGCCCGACAGGGGCAGAAGGCACTGAAGCTTTCTTT
V: TRBV5-1
D: TRBD1
J: TRBJ1-1
size: NA

CDR3: CASSRQGVIRQPQHF
DNA: TGTGCCAGCAGTCGACAGGGGGTTATACGTCAGCCCCAGCATTTT
V: TRBV12-3/TRBV12-4
D: TRBD1
J: TRBJ1-5
size: many

CDR3: CATSRLPGRLQANEQYF
DNA: TGTGCCACCAGCAGATTACCGGGACGCCTCCAGGCCAACGAGCAGTACTTC
V: TRBV15
D: NA
J: TRBJ2-7
size: many

CDR3: CASSEHLAGGGDTQYF
DNA: TGTGCCAGCAGTGAACATCTAGCGGGAGGGGGAGATACGCAGTATTTT
V: TRBV6-1
D: TRBD2
J: TRBJ2-3
size: few

CDR3: CASRPTGGNTGELFF
DNA: TGCGCCAGCAGACCGACGGGGGGGAACACCGGGGAGCTGTTTTTT
V: TRBV5-1
D: TRBD2
J: TRBJ2-2
size: few

CDR3: CSADTGGLNEQFF
DNA: TGCAGTGCCGATACTGGCGGCCTAAATGAGCAGTTCTTC
V: TRBV20-1
D: NA
J: TRBJ2-1
size: NA

CDR3: CASSLSPGILHSNQPQHF
DNA: TGTGCCAGCAGTTTATCACCCGGGATCCTTCATAGCAATCAGCCCCAGCATTTT
V: TRBV12-3/TRBV12-4
D: NA
J: TRBJ1-5
size: many

CDR3: CAISESGFTWGEQYF
DNA: TGTGCCATCAGTGAGTCCGGATTCACCTGGGGCGAGCAGTACTTC
V: TRBV10-3
D: NA
J: TRBJ2-7
size: few

CDR3: CASSQDDLTGQFF
DNA: TGCGCCAGCAGCCAAGATGACTTGACTGGGCAGTTCTTC
V: TRBV4-1
D: NA
J: TRBJ2-1
size: few

CDR3: CASSRSGPGLATDTQYF
DNA: TGTGCCAGCAGCCGTAGTGGACCGGGACTAGCGACAGATACGCAGTATTTT
V: TRBV4-2
D: TRBD2
J: TRBJ2-3
size: many

CDR3: CASRFRDRGGNQPQHF
DNA: TGTGCCAGCAGATTCCGGGACAGGGGAGGCAATCAGCCCCAGCATTTT
V: TRBV28
D: TRBD1
J: TRBJ1-5
size: NA

CDR3: CASHGVEQYF
DNA: TGTGCCAGTCATGGCGTGGAGCAGTACTTC
V: TRBV19
D: NA
J: TRBJ2-7
size: NA

CDR3: CSARTSGTLAYEQYF
DNA: TGCAGTGCTAGGACTAGCGGGACTTTGGCTTACGAGCAGTACTTC
V: TRBV20-1
D: TRBD2
J: TRBJ2-7
size: many

CDR3: CASSPEQRIMAFF
DNA: TGTGCCAGCTCACCAGAACAGAGGATAATGGCTTTCTTT
V: TRBV18
D: NA
J: TRBJ1-1
size: few

CDR3: CASSPGQGAEVYGYTF
DNA: TGTGCCAGCAGCCCAGGACAGGGGGCTGAGGTCTATGGCTACACCTTC
V: TRBV11-2
D: TRBD1
J: TRBJ1-2
size: NA

CDR3: CASGADSVSYNEQFF
DNA: TGTGCCAGCGGGGCGGACAGTGTCTCCTACAATGAGCAGTTCTTC
V: TRBV27
D: NA
J: TRBJ2-1
size: NA

CDR3: CASSLFFGRAVDEQYF
DNA: TGTGCCAGCAGCTTGTTTTTCGGGAGGGCGGTCGACGAGCAGTACTTC
V: TRBV5-8
D: TRBD2
J: TRBJ2-7
size: NA

CDR3: CATRTDRVLYNEQFF
DNA: TGTGCCACCAGGACTGACAGGGTACTCTACAATGAGCAGTTCTTC
V: TRBV15
D: TRBD1
J: TRBJ2-1
size: many

CDR3: CAWSVQGGGSPLHF
DNA: TGTGCCTGGAGTGTACAGGGGGGAGGTTCACCCCTCCACTTT
V: TRBV30
D: TRBD1
J: TRBJ1-6
size: NA

CDR3: CASSSHDQNIQYF
DNA: TGTGCCAGCAGCTCTCATGACCAGAACATTCAGTACTTC
V: TRBV11-2
D: NA
J: TRBJ2-4
size: many

CDR3: CASGRQTTNEKLFF
DNA: TGTGCCAGCGGGCGACAGACCACTAATGAAAAACTGTTTTTT
V: TRBV6-1
D: NA
J: TRBJ1-4
size: many

CDR3: CASSYEVGETQYF
DNA: TGTGCCAGCAGTTATGAGGTCGGGGAGACCCAGTACTTC
V: TRBV6-2/TRBV6-3
D: NA
J: TRBJ2-5
size: NA

CDR3: CSARDLLSETQYF
DNA: TGCAGTGCTAGAGATTTATTGAGTGAGACCCAGTACTTC
V: TRBV20-1
D: NA
J: TRBJ2-5
size: NA

CDR3: CSARKPGGVETQYF
DNA: TGCAGTGCCCGGAAACCGGGAGGGGTAGAGACCCAGTACTTC
V: TRBV20-1
D: TRBD2
J: TRBJ2-5
size: few

CDR3: CASSLRGPSEQYF
DNA: TGTGCCAGCAGCTTAAGGGGCCCGAGCGAGCAGTACTTC
V: TRBV7-2
D: NA
J: TRBJ2-7
size: few

CDR3: CASSLDQRGGAHIF
DNA: TGTGCCAGCAGCTTAGATCAGCGGGGGGGCGCACATATCTTC
V: TRBV7-2
D: TRBD2
J: TRBJ2-5
size: NA

CDR3: CASSKGLAGELFF
DNA: TGCGCCAGCAGCAAGGGCTTGGCTGGGGAGCTGTTTTTT
V: TRBV5-1
D: NA
J: TRBJ2-2
size: NA

CDR3: CASSFAPLAGDYNEQFF
DNA: TGCGCCAGCAGCTTTGCCCCTTTAGCGGGAGACTACAATGAGCAGTTCTTC
V: TRBV5-1
D: TRBD2
J: TRBJ2-1
size: many

CDR3: CASSEGSGVVTGELFF
DNA: TGTGCCAGCAGTGAAGGTTCAGGGGTGGTAACCGGGGAGCTGTTTTTT
V: TRBV6-1
D: NA
J: TRBJ2-2
size: few

CDR3: CASSSQGGTEAFF
DNA: TGTGCCAGCAGCTCTCAGGGTGGCACTGAAGCTTTCTTT
V: TRBV7-9
D: NA
J: TRBJ1-1
size: NA

CDR3: CASSLEARGSSYNEQFF
DNA: TGTGCCAGCAGCTTGGAGGCGCGGGGGAGCTCCTACAATGAGCAGTTCTTC
V: TRBV5-4
D: TRBD2
J: TRBJ2-1
size: many

CDR3: CSADTTDTQYF
DNA: TGCAGTGCGGACACCACAGATACGCAGTATTTT
V: TRBV20-1
D: NA
J: TRBJ2-3
size: many

CDR3: CASGRGGSGLNEQFF
DNA: TGTGCCAGCGGCCGGGGTGGGAGCGGGCTGAATGAGCAGTTCTTC
V: TRBV6-1
D: NA
J: TRBJ2-1
size: few

CDR3: CASSSRTGFQPQHF
DNA: TGTGCCAGCAGTTCCCGGACAGGGTTTCAGCCCCAGCATTTT
V: TRBV6-2/TRBV6-3
D: TRBD1
J: TRBJ1-5
size: NA

CDR3: CASTGSINYGYTF
DNA: TGTGCCAGCACCGGGTCGATTAACTATGGCTACACCTTC
V: TRBV7-2
D: NA
J: TRBJ1-2
size: NA

CDR3: CATSALGQGADNEQFF
DNA: TGTGCCACCAGTGCCCTGGGACAGGGGGCGGACAATGAGCAGTTCTTC
V: TRBV24-1
D: TRBD1
J: TRBJ2-1
size: few

CDR3: CASSVRWTASYEQYF
DNA: TGCGCCAGCAGCGTGAGGTGGACAGCTTCCTACGAGCAGTACTTC
V: TRBV5-1
D: NA
J: TRBJ2-7
size: few

CDR3: CASSLGDRPAYNEQFF
DNA: TGTGCCAGCAGCTTAGGAGACAGACCGGCCTACAATGAGCAGTTCTTC
V: TRBV11-2
D: NA
J: TRBJ2-1
size: NA

CDR3: CSASRTGGGRGYEQYF
DNA: TGCAGTGCTAGCCGGACAGGGGGTGGCAGGGGGTACGAGCAGTACTTC
V: TRBV20-1
D: TRBD1
J: TRBJ2-7
size: NA

CDR3: CASSADSGNTIYF
DNA: TGTGCCAGCAGTGCAGACTCTGGAAACACCATATATTTT
V: TRBV6-1
D: NA
J: TRBJ1-3
size: NA

CDR3: CASSSPQYEQYF
DNA: TGTGCCAGCAGTAGCCCCCAATACGAGCAGTACTTC
V: TRBV28
D: NA
J: TRBJ2-7
size: few

CDR3: CASKGYGQGARSNQPQHF
DNA: TGTGCCAGCAAAGGGTACGGACAGGGGGCGCGTAGCAATCAGCCCCAGCATTTT
V: TRBV6-1
D: TRBD1
J: TRBJ1-5
size: many

CDR3: CASNLGKETQYF
DNA: TGTGCCAGCAATTTGGGCAAAGAGACCCAGTACTTC
V: TRBV28
D: NA
J: TRBJ2-5
size: NA

CDR3: CSVATGPGTEAFF
DNA: TGCAGCGTTGCGACAGGGCCGGGAACTGAAGCTTTCTTT
V: TRBV29-1
D: TRBD1
J: TRBJ1-1
size: many

CDR3: CASSRGGRDNYGYTF
DNA: TGCGCCAGCAGCCGTGGGGGCAGGGATAACTATGGCTACACCTTC
V: TRBV4-3
D: NA
J: TRBJ1-2
size: NA

CDR3: CSATGALLETQYF
DNA: TGCAGTGCTACGGGGGCGCTTCTAGAGACCCAGTACTTC
V: TRBV20-1
D: NA
J: TRBJ2-5
size: NA

CDR3: CASTIRDVNNSPLHF
DNA: TGTGCCAGCACTATCCGGGACGTTAATAATTCACCCCTCCACTTT
V: TRBV6-2/TRBV6-3
D: NA
J: TRBJ1-6
size: many